This entry describes one T cell receptor beta chain. The data stem from a study of blood T cell repertoires in COVID-19. Study-wide background: Donors in the United States, Italy and Spain gave samples during acute or convalescent COVID-19.

Per the study methods: Reference gene primers were amplified, and this amplification served to estimate nucleated cell counts. Sequencing used immunoSEQ multiplex PCR; TCRdb keeps in-frame clones, though not all of them. That table gives V, J and clone size, and the DNA gave D and trimming. The table lists about 200,000 clones, 82% of them singletons. One Seattle source followed patients from active infection through their disease course. This CDR3 has 10 residues. Germline V gene lookup returns CDR1 SNHLY and CDR2 FYNNEI. Trimming left V 7 bases short and J 8 bases short, with 6 bases between. This rearrangement joins TRBV2 to TRBJ2-1; D remains unclear. Sequencing was carried out using peripheral blood. The sequence came from an elderly woman with COVID-19, enrolled during active disease. In DNA form, the CDR3 reads TGTGCCAGCACCCGTTATGAGCAGTTCTTC. Translating it yields CASTRYEQFF.